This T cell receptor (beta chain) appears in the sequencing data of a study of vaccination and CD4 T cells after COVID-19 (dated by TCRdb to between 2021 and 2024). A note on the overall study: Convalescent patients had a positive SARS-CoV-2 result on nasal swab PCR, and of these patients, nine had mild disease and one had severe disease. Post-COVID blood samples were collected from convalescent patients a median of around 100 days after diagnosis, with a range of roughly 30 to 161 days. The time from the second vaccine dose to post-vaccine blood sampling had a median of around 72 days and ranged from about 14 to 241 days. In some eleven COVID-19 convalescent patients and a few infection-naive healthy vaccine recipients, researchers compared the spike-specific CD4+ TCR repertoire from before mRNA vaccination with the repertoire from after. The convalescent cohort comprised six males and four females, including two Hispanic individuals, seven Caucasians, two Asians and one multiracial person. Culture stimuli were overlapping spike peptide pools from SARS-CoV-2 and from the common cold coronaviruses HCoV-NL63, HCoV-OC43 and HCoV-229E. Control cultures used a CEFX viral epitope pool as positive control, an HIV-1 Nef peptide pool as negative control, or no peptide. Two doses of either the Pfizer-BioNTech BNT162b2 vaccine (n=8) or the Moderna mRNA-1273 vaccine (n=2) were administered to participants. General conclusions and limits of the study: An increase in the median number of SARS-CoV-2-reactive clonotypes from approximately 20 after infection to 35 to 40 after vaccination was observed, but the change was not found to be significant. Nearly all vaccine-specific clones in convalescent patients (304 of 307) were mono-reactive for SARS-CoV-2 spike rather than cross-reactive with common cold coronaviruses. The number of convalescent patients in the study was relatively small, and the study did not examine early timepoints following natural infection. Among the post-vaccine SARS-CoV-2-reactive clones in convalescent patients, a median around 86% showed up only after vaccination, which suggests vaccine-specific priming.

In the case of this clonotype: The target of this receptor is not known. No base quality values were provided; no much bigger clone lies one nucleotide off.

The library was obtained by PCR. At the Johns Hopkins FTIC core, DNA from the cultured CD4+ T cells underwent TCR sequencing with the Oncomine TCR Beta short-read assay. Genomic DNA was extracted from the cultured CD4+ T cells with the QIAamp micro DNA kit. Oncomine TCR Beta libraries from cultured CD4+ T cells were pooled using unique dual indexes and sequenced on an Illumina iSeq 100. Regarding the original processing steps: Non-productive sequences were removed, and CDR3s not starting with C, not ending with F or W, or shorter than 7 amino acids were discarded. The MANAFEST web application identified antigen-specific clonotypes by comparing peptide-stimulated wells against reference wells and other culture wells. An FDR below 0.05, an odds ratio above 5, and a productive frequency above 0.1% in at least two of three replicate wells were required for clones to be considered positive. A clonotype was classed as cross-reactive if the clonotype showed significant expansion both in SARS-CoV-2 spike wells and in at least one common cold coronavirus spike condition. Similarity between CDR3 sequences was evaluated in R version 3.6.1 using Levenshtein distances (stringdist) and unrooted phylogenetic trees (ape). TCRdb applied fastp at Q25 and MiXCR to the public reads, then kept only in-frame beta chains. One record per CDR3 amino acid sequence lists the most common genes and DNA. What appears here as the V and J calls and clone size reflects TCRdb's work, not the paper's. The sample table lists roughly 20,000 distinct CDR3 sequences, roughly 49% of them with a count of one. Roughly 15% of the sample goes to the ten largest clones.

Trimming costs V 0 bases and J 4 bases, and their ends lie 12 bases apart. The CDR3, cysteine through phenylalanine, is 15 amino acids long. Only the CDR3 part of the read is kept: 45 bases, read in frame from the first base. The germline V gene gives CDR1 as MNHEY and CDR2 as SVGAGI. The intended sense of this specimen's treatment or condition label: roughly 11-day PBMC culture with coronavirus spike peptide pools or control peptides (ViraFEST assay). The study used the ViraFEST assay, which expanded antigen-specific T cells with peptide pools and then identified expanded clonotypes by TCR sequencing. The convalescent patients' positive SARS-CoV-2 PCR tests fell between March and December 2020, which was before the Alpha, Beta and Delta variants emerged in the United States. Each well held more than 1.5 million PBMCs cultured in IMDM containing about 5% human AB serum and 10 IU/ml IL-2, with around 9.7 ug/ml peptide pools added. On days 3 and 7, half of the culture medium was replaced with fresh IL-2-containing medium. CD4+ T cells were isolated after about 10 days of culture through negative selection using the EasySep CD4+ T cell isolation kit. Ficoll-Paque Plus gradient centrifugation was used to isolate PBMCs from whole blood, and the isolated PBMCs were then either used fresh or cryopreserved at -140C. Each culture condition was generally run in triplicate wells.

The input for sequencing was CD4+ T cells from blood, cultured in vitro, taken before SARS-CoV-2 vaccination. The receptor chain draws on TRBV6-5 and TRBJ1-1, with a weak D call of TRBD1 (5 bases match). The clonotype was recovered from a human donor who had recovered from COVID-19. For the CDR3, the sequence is CASSYSPRVGTEAFF. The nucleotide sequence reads TGTGCCAGCAGTTACTCCCCCAGGGTGGGCACTGAAGCTTTCTTT.